The T cell receptor (beta chain) described here comes from a study of PD-1 blockade in classical Hodgkin lymphoma. In the study overall: With a 2-week interval, patients received intravenous nivolumab at 3 mg/kg. Findings and caveats of the study: Patients who responded completely had about the same baseline diversity as newly diagnosed patients. Patients were excluded if nivolumab began under 1 year after ASCT (the autologous transplant). CD4+ TCR diversity climbed significantly by C4D1, unlike CD8+ TCR diversity.

Between the trimmed V and J ends, which lost 3 bases and 3 bases, there was a span of 11 bases. Germline V gene sequence: CDR1 WSHSY, CDR2 SAAADI. This CDR3 spans 14 amino acids. Time point noted: cycle 4 day 1 (C4D1), after less than seven weeks of nivolumab. Brentuximab vedotin exposure varied, and every patient relapsed after autologous stem cell transplantation. Sequencing was performed with immunoSEQ multiplex PCR; in TCRdb, only in-frame clones are kept and a portion is missing. Of about 20,000 clones listed, 76% are singletons. As for this clone: The antigen is undetermined.

This clonotype was obtained from a human donor with classical Hodgkin lymphoma. The sample consisted of peripheral blood mononuclear cells (PBMCs), taken before the fourth cycle of nivolumab. The J gene is TRBJ1-1, the V gene TRBV10-2; D might be TRBD1 (6 bases). CDR3: CASSEVGQYTEAFF. DNA of the CDR3: TGCGCCAGCAGTGAAGTCGGACAGTACACTGAAGCTTTCTTT.